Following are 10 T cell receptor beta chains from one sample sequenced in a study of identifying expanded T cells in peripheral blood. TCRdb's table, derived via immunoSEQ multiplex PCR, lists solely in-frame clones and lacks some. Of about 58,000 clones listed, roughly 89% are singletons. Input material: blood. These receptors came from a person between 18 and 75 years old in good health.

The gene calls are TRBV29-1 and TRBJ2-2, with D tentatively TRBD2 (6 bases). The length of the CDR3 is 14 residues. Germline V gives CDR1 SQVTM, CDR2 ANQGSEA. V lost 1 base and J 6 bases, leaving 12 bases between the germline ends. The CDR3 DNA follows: TGCAGCGTTGAAGGGGGAGGACCGCCCGGGGAGCTGTTTTTT. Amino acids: CSVEGGGPPGELFF.

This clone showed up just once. CDR3 region: CASSTRREWELFF. CDR3 bases: TGTGCCAGCAGCACGCGGCGGGAGTGGGAGCTGTTTTTT. V gene TRBV7-8 combines with J gene TRBJ2-2, with 7 bases identical to TRBD2. Germline V gives CDR1 SGHVS, CDR2 FQNEAQ. Unmatched junction bases numbered 6, after V lost 5 bases and J lost 9 bases. The CDR3 runs to 13 residues.

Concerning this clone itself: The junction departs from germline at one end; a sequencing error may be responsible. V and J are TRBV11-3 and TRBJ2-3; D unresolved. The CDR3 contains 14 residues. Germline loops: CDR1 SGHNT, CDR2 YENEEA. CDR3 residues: CASSLGRSTDMQYF. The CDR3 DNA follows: TGTGCCAGCAGCTTAGGGCGAAGCACAGATATGCAGTATTTT.

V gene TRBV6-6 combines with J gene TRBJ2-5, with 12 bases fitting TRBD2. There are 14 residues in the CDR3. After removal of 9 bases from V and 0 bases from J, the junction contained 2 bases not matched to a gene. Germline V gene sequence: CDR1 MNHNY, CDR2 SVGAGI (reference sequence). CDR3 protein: CASTSGRYQETQYF. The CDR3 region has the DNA TGTGCCAGTACTAGCGGGAGGTACCAAGAGACCCAGTACTTC.

CDR3 residues: CASSWAYEQYF. The CDR3, as DNA: TGTGCCAGCAGCTGGGCCTACGAGCAGTACTTC. The chain joins TRBV5-6 to TRBJ2-7, with D unresolved. V was cut by 3 bases and J by 2 bases, with 3 bases left in between. Germline V gives CDR1 SGHDT, CDR2 YYEEEE. The CDR3 extends over 11 amino acids.

Here the CDR3 DNA reads TGTGCCAGCAGCTTTACCCCGGGGAGGTACACGGAAGAGACCCAGTACTTC. This translates into CASSFTPGRYTEETQYF. The chain combines TRBV7-6 with TRBJ2-5, with a possible D match to TRBD2 (6 bases). The V gene's germline CDR1 is SGHVS and CDR2 FNYEAQ. The CDR3 is 17 residues long. With 3 bases removed from V and 3 bases from J, the gap between germline ends came to 20 bases.

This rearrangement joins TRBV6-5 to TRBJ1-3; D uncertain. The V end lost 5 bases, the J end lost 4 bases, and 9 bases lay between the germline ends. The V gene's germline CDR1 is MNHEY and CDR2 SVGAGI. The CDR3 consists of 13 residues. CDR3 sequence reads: CASSRTGGNTIYF. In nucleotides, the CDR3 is TGTGCCAGCAGTCGGACGGGAGGAAACACCATATATTTT.

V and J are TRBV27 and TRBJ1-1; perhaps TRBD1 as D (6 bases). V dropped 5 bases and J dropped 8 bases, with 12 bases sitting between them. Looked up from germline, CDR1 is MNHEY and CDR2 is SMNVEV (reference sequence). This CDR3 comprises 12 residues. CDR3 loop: CASSPQGQEAFF. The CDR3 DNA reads TGTGCCAGCAGTCCCCAGGGGCAAGAAGCTTTCTTT.

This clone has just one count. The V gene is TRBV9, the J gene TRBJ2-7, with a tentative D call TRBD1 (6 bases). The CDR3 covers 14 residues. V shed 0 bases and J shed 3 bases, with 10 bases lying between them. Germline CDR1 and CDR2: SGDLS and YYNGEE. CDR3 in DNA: TGTGCCAGCAGCGTAGGACAGGAGAGCTACGAGCAGTACTTC. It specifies CASSVGQESYEQYF.

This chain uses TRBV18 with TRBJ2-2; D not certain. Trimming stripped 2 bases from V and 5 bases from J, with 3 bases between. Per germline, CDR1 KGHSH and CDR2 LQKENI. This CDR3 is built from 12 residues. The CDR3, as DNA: TGTGCCAGCTCACCAGTGACCGGGGAGCTGTTTTTT. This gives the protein CASSPVTGELFF. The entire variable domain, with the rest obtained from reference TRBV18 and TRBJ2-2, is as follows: NAGVMQNPRHLVRRRGQEARLRCSPMKGHSHVYWYRQLPEEGLKFMVYLQKENIIDESGMPKERFSAEFPKEGPSILRIQQVVRGDSAAYFCASSPVTGELFFGEGSRLTVL.